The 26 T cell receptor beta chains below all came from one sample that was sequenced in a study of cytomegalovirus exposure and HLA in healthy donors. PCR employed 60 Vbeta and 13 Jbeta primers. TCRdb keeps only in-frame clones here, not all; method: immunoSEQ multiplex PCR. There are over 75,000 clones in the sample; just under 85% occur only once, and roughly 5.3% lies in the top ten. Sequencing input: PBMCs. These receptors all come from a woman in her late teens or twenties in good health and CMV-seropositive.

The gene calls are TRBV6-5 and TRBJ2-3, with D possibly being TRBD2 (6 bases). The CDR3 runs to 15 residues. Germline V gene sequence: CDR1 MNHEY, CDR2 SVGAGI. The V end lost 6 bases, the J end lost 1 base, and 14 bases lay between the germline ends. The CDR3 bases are TGTGCCAGCAGACTTTATAGCGGTCGCACAGATACGCAGTATTTT. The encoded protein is CASRLYSGRTDTQYF.

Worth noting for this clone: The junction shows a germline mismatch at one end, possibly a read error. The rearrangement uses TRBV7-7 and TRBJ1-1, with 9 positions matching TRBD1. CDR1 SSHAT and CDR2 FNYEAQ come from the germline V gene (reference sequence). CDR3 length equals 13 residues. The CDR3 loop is CASSSGQGTEAFF. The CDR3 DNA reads TGTGCTAGCAGCTCGGGACAGGGAACTGAAGCTTTCTTT.

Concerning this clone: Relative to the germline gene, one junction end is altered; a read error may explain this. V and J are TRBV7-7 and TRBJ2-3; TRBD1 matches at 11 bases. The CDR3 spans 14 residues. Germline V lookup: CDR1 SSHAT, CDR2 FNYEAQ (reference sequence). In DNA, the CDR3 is TGTGCTAGCAGCCGAGGACAGGGGGCGGATACGCAGTATTTT. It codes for CASSRGQGADTQYF.

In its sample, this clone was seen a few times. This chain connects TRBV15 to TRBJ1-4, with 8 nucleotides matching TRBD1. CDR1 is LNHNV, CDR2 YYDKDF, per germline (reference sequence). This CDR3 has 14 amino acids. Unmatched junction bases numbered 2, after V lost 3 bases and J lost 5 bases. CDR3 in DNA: TGTGCCACCAGCAGCTGGACAGGGAATGAAAAACTGTTTTTT. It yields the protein CATSSWTGNEKLFF.

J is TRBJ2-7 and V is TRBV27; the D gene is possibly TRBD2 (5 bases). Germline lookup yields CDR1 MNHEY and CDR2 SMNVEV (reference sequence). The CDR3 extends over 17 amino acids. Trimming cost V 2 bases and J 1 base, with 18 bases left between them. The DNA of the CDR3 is TGTGCCAGCAGTTTAATCCCCGTCACGGGGAGTTCCTACGAGCAGTACTTC. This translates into CASSLIPVTGSSYEQYF.

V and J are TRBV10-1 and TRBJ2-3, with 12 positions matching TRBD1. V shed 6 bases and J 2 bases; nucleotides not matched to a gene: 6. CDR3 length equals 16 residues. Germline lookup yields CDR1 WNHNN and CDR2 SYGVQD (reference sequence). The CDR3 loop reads CASSLGQGASTDTQYF. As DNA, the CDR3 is TGCGCCAGCAGCTTGGGACAGGGGGCCTCCACAGATACGCAGTATTTT.

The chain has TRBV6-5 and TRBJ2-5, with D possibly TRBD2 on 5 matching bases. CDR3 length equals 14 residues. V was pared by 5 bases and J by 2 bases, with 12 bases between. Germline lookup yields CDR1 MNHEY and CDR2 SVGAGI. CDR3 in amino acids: CASSPLGGQETQYF. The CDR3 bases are TGTGCCAGCAGTCCCCTCGGAGGACAAGAGACCCAGTACTTC.

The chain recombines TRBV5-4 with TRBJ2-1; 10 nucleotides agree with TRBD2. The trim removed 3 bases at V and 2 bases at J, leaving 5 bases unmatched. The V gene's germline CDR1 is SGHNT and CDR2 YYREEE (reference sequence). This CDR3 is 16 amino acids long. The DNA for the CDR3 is TGTGCCAGCAGCTCCCCTAGCGGGGGACCCTACAATGAGCAGTTCTTC. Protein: CASSSPSGGPYNEQFF.

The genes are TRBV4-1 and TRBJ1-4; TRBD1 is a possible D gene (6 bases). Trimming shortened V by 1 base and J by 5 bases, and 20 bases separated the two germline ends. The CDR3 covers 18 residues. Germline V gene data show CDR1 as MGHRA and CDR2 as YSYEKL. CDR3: CASSQGEGGTWANEKLFF. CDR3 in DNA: TGCGCCAGCAGCCAAGGAGAGGGGGGGACATGGGCGAATGAAAAACTGTTTTTT.

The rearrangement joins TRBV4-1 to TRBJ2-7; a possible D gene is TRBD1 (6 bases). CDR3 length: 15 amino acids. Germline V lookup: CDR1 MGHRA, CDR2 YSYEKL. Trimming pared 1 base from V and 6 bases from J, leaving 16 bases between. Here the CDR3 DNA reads TGCGCCAGCAGCCAAGTAGTACGGGGCAGGGGCGAGCAGTACTTC. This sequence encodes CASSQVVRGRGEQYF.

This chain's CDR3 is CASISGAPGQSNTEAFF. CDR3 nucleotide sequence: TGCGCCAGCATCAGTGGGGCGCCGGGACAGTCTAACACTGAAGCTTTCTTT. The chain uses TRBV23-1 and TRBJ1-1, with 7 bases identical to TRBD1. TRBV23-1 is an ORF, and what it does is uncertain. J was trimmed by 2 bases and V by 7 bases; bases with no gene match: 16. The CDR3 runs to 17 residues.

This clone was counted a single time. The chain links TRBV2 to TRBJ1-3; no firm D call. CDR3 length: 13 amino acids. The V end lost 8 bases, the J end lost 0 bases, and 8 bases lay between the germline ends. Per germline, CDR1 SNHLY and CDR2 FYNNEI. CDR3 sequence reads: CASSVISGNTIYF. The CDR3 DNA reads TGTGCCAGCTCCGTTATCTCTGGAAACACCATATATTTT.

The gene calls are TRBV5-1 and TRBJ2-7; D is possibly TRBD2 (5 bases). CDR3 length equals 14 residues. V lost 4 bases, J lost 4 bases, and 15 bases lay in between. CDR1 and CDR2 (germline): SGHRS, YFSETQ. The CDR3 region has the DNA TGCGCCAGCAGCCTAGACGGAGCGGAATACGAGCAGTACTTC. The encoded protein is CASSLDGAEYEQYF.

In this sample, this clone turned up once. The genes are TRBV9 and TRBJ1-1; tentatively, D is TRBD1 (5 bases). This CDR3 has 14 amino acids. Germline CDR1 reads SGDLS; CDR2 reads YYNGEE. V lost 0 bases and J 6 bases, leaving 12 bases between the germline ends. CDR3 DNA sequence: TGTGCCAGCAGCGTAGTTGGGGGGTACGCTGAAGCTTTCTTT. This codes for CASSVVGGYAEAFF.

CDR3 coding DNA: TGTGCCAGCAGTCAGGGACTAGCGGGGGGCACAGATACGCAGTATTTT. It translates to CASSQGLAGGTDTQYF. The J gene is TRBJ2-3, the V gene TRBV25-1, with TRBD2 identical over 14 bases. Losses at the gene ends were 5 bases for V and 1 base for J; bases not matched to a gene: 2. The CDR3 runs to 16 residues. Germline V CDR1 and CDR2: MGHDK, SYGVNS.

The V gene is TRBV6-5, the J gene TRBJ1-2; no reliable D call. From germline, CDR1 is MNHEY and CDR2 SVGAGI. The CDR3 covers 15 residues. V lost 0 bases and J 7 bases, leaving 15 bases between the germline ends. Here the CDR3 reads CASSYSFRWSGGYTF. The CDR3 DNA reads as TGTGCCAGCAGTTACTCGTTCCGGTGGAGTGGTGGCTACACCTTC.

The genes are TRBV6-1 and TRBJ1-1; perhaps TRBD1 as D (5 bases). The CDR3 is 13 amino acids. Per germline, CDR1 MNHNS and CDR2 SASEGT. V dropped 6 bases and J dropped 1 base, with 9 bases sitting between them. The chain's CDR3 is CASSETENTEAFF. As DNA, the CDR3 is TGTGCCAGCAGCGAGACAGAGAACACTGAAGCTTTCTTT.

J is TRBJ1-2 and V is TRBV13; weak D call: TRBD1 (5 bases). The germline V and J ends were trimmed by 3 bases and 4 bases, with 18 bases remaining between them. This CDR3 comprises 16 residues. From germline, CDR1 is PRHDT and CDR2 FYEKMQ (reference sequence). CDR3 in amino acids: CASSFHLDTGGYGYTF. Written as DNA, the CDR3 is TGTGCCAGCAGCTTCCATCTAGATACAGGTGGCTATGGCTACACCTTC.

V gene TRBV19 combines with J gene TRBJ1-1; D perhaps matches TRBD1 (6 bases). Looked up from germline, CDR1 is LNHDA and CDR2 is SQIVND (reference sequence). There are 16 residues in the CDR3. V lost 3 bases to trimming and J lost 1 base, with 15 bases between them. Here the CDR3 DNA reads TGTGCCAGTAGTATTATCAGGGGACGGACGAACACTGAAGCTTTCTTT. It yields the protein CASSIIRGRTNTEAFF.

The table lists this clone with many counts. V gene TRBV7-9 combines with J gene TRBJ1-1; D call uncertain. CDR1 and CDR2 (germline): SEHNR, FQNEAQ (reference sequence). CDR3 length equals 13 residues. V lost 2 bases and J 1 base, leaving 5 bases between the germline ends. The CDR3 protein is CASSLTRNTEAFF. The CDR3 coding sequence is TGTGCCAGCAGCTTAACGCGGAACACTGAAGCTTTCTTT.

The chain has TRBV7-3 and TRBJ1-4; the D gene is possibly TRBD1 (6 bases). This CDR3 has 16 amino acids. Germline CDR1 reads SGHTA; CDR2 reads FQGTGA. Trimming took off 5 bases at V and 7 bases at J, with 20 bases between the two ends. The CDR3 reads CASSPLRAGVGEKLFF. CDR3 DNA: TGTGCCAGCAGCCCCCTGAGGGCAGGGGTTGGTGAAAAACTGTTTTTT.

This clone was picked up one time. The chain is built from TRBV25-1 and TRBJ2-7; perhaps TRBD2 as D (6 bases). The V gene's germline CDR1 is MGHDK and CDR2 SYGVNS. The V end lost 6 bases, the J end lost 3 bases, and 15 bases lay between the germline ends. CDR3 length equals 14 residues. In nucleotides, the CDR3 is TGTGCCAGCAGGCCCCGGGACTTGATCTACGAGCAGTACTTC. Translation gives CASRPRDLIYEQYF.

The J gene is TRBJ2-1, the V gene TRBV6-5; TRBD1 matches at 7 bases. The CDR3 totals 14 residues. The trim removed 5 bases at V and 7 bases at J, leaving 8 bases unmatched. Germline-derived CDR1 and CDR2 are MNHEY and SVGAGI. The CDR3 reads CASSLNRGRNEQFF. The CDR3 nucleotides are TGTGCCAGCAGTCTAAACAGGGGACGGAATGAGCAGTTCTTC.

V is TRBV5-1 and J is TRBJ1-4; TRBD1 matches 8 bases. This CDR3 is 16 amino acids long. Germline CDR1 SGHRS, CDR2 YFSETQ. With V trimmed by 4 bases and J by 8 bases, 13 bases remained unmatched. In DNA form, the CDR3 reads TGCGCCAGCAGCGGGCAGGGGGCTGGGGCCATCGAAAAACTGTTTTTT. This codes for CASSGQGAGAIEKLFF.

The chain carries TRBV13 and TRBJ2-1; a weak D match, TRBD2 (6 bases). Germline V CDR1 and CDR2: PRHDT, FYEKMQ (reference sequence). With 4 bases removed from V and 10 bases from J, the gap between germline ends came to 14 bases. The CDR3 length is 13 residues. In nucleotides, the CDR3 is TGTGCCAGCAGCTCGATTCGGGAGCCGGAGCAGTTCTTC. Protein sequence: CASSSIREPEQFF.

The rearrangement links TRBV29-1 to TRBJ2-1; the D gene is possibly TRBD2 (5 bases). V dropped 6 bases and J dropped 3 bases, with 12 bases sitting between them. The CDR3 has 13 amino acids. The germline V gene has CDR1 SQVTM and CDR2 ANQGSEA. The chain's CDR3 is CSVQLGLYNEQFF. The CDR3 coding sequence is TGCAGCGTCCAACTAGGGCTCTACAATGAGCAGTTCTTC.